Listed below are T cell receptor beta chains from one sample, sequenced in a study of control samples from healthy donors and cancer patients. Sequencing was performed with immunoSEQ multiplex PCR; in TCRdb, only in-frame clones are kept and a portion is missing. Of 200,000 or so clones detected, about 89% appear once; the ten largest clones hold less than 2%. The sequenced sample was blood. Source of these receptors: a man between 25 and 39 years old in good health. The CDR3 runs from the conserved cysteine through the conserved F or W. D genes are given only for firm matches. Clone size is stated in some rows and not others, as once, few, many or a class when expanded.

TGCGCCAGCAGCTCCGGGACAGGAGGATATGGCTACACCTTC	CASSSGTGGYGYTF	TRBV5-1	TRBJ1-2	14	.	TRBD1
TGTGCCAGCAGTGGACAGGGCATTCAGCCCCAGCATTTT	CASSGQGIQPQHF	TRBV12-3/TRBV12-4	TRBJ1-5	13	few	TRBD1
TGTGCCAGCACCTCAGGGGACGAGATGCTTTCACCCCTCCACTTT	CASTSGDEMLSPLHF	TRBV16	TRBJ1-6	15	.	.
TGCAGCGTCCGTACAGGGGGGAACACTGAAGCTTTCTTT	CSVRTGGNTEAFF	TRBV29-1	TRBJ1-1	13	few	TRBD1
TGTGCCAGCAGTTACGGCAGCAATCAGCCCCAGCATTTT	CASSYGSNQPQHF	TRBV6-6	TRBJ1-5	13	.	.
TGTGCCAGCAGCTTAGGGCTGGGGCGGAATGAGCAGTTCTTC	CASSLGLGRNEQFF	TRBV7-3	TRBJ2-1	14	.	.
TGTGCCAGTAGGAAGACAGCCTCTGGAAACACCATATATTTT	CASRKTASGNTIYF	TRBV19	TRBJ1-3	14	.	.
TGTGCCAGCAGCCAAGATCGGGACATTGGGGAAGCTTTCTTT	CASSQDRDIGEAFF	TRBV4-2	TRBJ1-1	14	.	.
TGTGCCAGCAGCTTAGGGGCCAATTACGAGCAGTACTTC	CASSLGANYEQYF	TRBV11-2	TRBJ2-7	13	.	.
TGTGCCAGTAGTATAGTGGGGACTCCAGGGACCGGGGAGCTGTTTTTT	CASSIVGTPGTGELFF	TRBV19	TRBJ2-2	16	.	.
TGTGCCAGCAGCTTGCCTAGCAGAAGCTCCTACGAGCAGTACTTC	CASSLPSRSSYEQYF	TRBV5-6	TRBJ2-7	15	.	.
TGTGCCAGCAGCCCCCAAGGGGGGGCAGATACGCAGTATTTT	CASSPQGGADTQYF	TRBV9	TRBJ2-3	14	.	.
TGTGCCAGCAGCTTATCCAGGGCAACCACTGAAGCTTTCTTT	CASSLSRATTEAFF	TRBV7-2	TRBJ1-1	14	.	.
TGTGCCTGGAGTGTACGGGGGCGGGGCGGCGGGGAGCTGTTTTTT	CAWSVRGRGGGELFF	TRBV30	TRBJ2-2	15	.	.
TGCGCCAGCAGCTTGACTCAGGGGGCCCTCGAGCAGTACTTC	CASSLTQGALEQYF	TRBV5-1	TRBJ2-7	14	few	TRBD1
TGTGCCAGCAGCTTAGTCCCGGGACTAGCACATAATGAGCAGTTCTTC	CASSLVPGLAHNEQFF	TRBV7-9	TRBJ2-1	16	.	TRBD2
TGTGCCAGCTCACCGCCGGGGGAGAGGAATGAAAAACTGTTTTTT	CASSPPGERNEKLFF	TRBV18	TRBJ1-4	15	.	.
TGTGCCAGCGCTCCATCGAGGCAGCCCCAGCATTTT	CASAPSRQPQHF	TRBV12-3/TRBV12-4	TRBJ1-5	12	.	.
TGTGCCAGCAGCTCAGACGCCCGACTCGGAGGAGAAAAACTGTTTTTT	CASSSDARLGGEKLFF	TRBV7-9	TRBJ1-4	16	once	.
TGTGCCAGCAGCAATGGTCTGCGAGATTCACCCCTCCACTTT	CASSNGLRDSPLHF	TRBV9	TRBJ1-6	14	.	.
TGCGCCAGCAGCCAAGCAGCAACTAATGAAAAACTGTTTTTT	CASSQAATNEKLFF	TRBV4-1	TRBJ1-4	14	.	.
TGTGCCAGCACCCCCGCGGACAGCTACGAGCAGTACTTC	CASTPADSYEQYF	TRBV2	TRBJ2-7	13	.	.
TGTGCCAGCAGCTTGACGGACAGTGCCTACAATGAGCAGTTCTTC	CASSLTDSAYNEQFF	TRBV5-8	TRBJ2-1	15	once	.
TGTGCCAGCAGTTCCCAGCGGGCACTATACAATGAGCAGTTCTTC	CASSSQRALYNEQFF	TRBV27	TRBJ2-1	15	.	.
TGTGCCAGCAGGCAAACGGGACAGGGCTTCTACGAGCAGTACTTC	CASRQTGQGFYEQYF	TRBV11-2	TRBJ2-7	15	.	TRBD1
TGTGCCAGCAGCCAAGAACACGCGAACACCGGGGAGCTGTTTTTT	CASSQEHANTGELFF	TRBV3-1/TRBV3-2	TRBJ2-2	15	.	.
TGTGCCAGCAGATCTACGGGACAAGCCTATGGCTACACCTTC	CASRSTGQAYGYTF	TRBV27	TRBJ1-2	14	once	.
TGTGCCAGCAGATCCAGTGATAACTATGGCTACACCTTC	CASRSSDNYGYTF	TRBV12-3/TRBV12-4	TRBJ1-2	13	few	.
TGTGCCAGCAGCGTCACAGGGGGGGCAGATACGCAGTATTTT	CASSVTGGADTQYF	TRBV9	TRBJ2-3	14	.	.
TGTGCCAGCAGCCAAGAACGGCGCTCCTACGAGCAGTACTTC	CASSQERRSYEQYF	TRBV3-1/TRBV3-2	TRBJ2-7	14	.	.
TGTGCCAGCAGCTTAGCGGGTGGCTACGAGCAGTACTTC	CASSLAGGYEQYF	TRBV7-9	TRBJ2-7	13	.	.